The next 12 T cell receptor beta chains were all read from a single sample in a study of blood T cell repertoires in COVID-19. Assay: immunoSEQ multiplex PCR; the TCRdb copy retains only in-frame clones and omits some. The sample holds around 100,000 clones, about 85% seen once. The sequenced sample consisted of peripheral blood. These receptor sequences come from a man over 45 in a cohort sampled during active COVID-19.

The V call is TRBV6-5, the J call TRBJ2-3, with D perhaps TRBD2 (5 bases). Per germline, CDR1 MNHEY and CDR2 SVGAGI. V was pared by 4 bases and J by 0 bases, with 8 bases between. This CDR3 spans 14 amino acids. CDR3 sequence (DNA): TGTGCCAGCAGTTTGACGGGAAGCACAGATACGCAGTATTTT. Its translation is CASSLTGSTDTQYF.

This clone was seen a few times. This chain connects TRBV5-5 to TRBJ1-1, with TRBD1 matching over 9 bases. The CDR3 loop spans 16 amino acids. The ends lost 4 bases at V and 0 bases at J; junction bases unmatched: 7. Per germline, CDR1 SGHKS and CDR2 YYEKEE (reference sequence). The CDR3 sequence: CASSQGQGRMNTEAFF. CDR3 in DNA: TGTGCCAGCAGCCAGGGACAGGGCCGCATGAACACTGAAGCTTTCTTT.

The chain joins TRBV19 to TRBJ1-2; D is uncertain. Germline CDR1 is LNHDA and CDR2 is SQIVND (reference sequence). Trimming removed 8 bases at V and 2 bases at J, with 15 bases between. This CDR3 spans 14 amino acids. The CDR3 nucleotides are TGTGCCAGTGGCTTAGGGAGTGGCAACTATGGCTACACCTTC. This codes for CASGLGSGNYGYTF. The variable domain in full, completed from reference TRBV19 and TRBJ1-2, reads DGGITQSPKYLFRKEGQNVTLSCEQNLNHDAMYWYRQDPGQGLRLIYYSQIVNDFQKGDIAEGYSVSREKKESFPLTVTSAQKNPTAFYLCASGLGSGNYGYTFGSGTRLTVV.

V is TRBV6-6 and J is TRBJ2-3; possibly TRBD1 for D (5 bases). The CDR3 consists of 17 residues. Germline-derived CDR1 and CDR2 are MNHNY and SVGAGI (reference sequence). Trimming cost V 5 bases and J 0 bases, with 18 bases left between them. CDR3: CASSRFLGVTSTDTQYF. The DNA for the CDR3 is TGTGCCAGCAGTAGATTCTTAGGGGTTACTAGCACAGATACGCAGTATTTT.

The chain uses TRBV29-1 and TRBJ1-1; 9 bases fit TRBD1. Germline-derived CDR1 and CDR2 are SQVTM and ANQGSEA. The V gene end was trimmed by 8 bases and the J gene end by 2 bases; junction bases not matched to a gene: 6. The CDR3 runs to 13 residues. CDR3 nucleotide sequence: TGCAGCTCGGGGACAGGGCAAAACACTGAAGCTTTCTTT. Translation gives CSSGTGQNTEAFF.

J is TRBJ1-4 and V is TRBV4-1; 9 nucleotides agree with TRBD1. V dropped 0 bases and J dropped 7; count of bases not matched to a gene: 6. The CDR3 runs to 16 residues. CDR1 MGHRA and CDR2 YSYEKL come from the germline V gene. The CDR3: CASSQEGTGIPEKLFF. The CDR3 DNA is TGCGCCAGCAGCCAAGAGGGGACAGGGATTCCTGAAAAACTGTTTTTT.

The chain carries TRBV6-5 and TRBJ1-3; TRBD1 agrees at 8 bases. This CDR3 is 14 amino acids long. Per germline, CDR1 MNHEY and CDR2 SVGAGI. Trimming cost V 6 bases and J 4 bases; bases outside gene matches: 5. The CDR3 DNA reads TGTGCCAGCAGGTCGACAGGGGACGGAAACACCATATATTTT. This translates into CASRSTGDGNTIYF.

The chain links TRBV19 to TRBJ1-5; D is unclear. The V and J ends lost 5 bases and 3 bases respectively, with 11 bases between them. CDR3 size: 14 residues. In germline, CDR1 is LNHDA, CDR2 SQIVND (reference sequence). The CDR3 reads CASSFWQDNQPQHF. CDR3 nucleotide sequence: TGTGCCAGTAGTTTCTGGCAGGACAATCAGCCCCAGCATTTT.

With respect to this clone: One junction end does not reproduce the germline sequence, and a read error may be involved. This CDR3 reads CASSEGTPTGLAGGPVGGELFF. The CDR3 DNA sequence: TGTGCCAGCAGCGAAGGAACCCCGACGGGACTAGCGGGGGGGCCCGTTGGCGGGGAGCTGTTTTTT. The V gene is TRBV2, the J gene TRBJ2-2; 16 positions match TRBD2. This CDR3 comprises 22 residues. The germline V gene encodes CDR1 SNHLY and CDR2 FYNNEI.

The rearrangement uses TRBV5-6 and TRBJ1-3, with 8 bases that match TRBD1. The CDR3 has 13 residues. The trim removed 6 bases at V and 2 bases at J, leaving 1 base unmatched. Germline V gives CDR1 SGHDT, CDR2 YYEEEE. In DNA, the CDR3 is TGTGCCAGCAAACAGGGGGCTGGAAACACCATATATTTT. It is translated as CASKQGAGNTIYF.

There are many counts of this clone. This chain joins TRBV2 and TRBJ2-7; TRBD1 matches 9 bases. J gave up 2 bases and V 8 bases, and 7 bases lay outside the gene matches. The CDR3 is made up of 14 amino acids. Germline V gene lookup returns CDR1 SNHLY and CDR2 FYNNEI. DNA of the CDR3: TGTGCCAGCCTTGGACAGGGGAAAACCTACGAGCAGTACTTC. Its protein product is CASLGQGKTYEQYF.

This chain joins TRBV18 and TRBJ2-1; 7 positions agree with TRBD2. The CDR3 runs to 15 residues. Germline trimming cut 1 base from V and 5 bases from J; bases unmatched to any gene: 5. Germline V gene lookup returns CDR1 KGHSH and CDR2 LQKENI. As DNA, the CDR3 is TGTGCCAGCTCACCACTAGCGGGCGTCGACAATGAGCAGTTCTTC. Its translation: CASSPLAGVDNEQFF.